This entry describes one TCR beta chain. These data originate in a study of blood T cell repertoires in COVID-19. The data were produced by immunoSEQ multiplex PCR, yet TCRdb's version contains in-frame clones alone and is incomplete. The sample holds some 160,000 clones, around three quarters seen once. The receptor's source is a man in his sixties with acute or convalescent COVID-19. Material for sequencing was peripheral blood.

Here the CDR3 DNA reads TGTGCCAGCAGCCGCGATATTTACGAGCAGTACTTC. Encoded protein: CASSRDIYEQYF. This chain connects TRBV12-3 or TRBV12-4 to TRBJ2-7, with unresolved D. This CDR3 is 12 amino acids long. V was trimmed by 6 bases and J by 4 bases, leaving 10 bases between them.